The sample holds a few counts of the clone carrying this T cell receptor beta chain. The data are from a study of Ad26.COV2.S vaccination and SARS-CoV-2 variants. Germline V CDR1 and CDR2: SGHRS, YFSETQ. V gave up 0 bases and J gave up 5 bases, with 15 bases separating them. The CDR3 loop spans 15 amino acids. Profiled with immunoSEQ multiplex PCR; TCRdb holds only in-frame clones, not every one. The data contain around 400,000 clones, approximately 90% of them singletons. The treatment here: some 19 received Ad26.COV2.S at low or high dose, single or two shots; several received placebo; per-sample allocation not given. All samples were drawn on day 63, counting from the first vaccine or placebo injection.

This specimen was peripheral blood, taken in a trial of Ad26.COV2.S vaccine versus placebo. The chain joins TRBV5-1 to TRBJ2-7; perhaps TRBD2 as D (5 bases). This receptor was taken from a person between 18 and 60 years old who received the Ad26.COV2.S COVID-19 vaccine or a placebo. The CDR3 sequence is CASSLEPSGQHEQYF. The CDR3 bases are TGCGCCAGCAGCTTGGAACCCAGCGGCCAACACGAGCAGTACTTC.